This record concerns one T cell receptor beta chain sequence. The source of the sample is a study of blood T cells in healthy people across ages. A sample-barcoded 5' primer and a J-beta primer mix were used in a second PCR of roughly 7 to 12 cycles. Every single cDNA molecule received a tag from a template-switch adaptor with 12 random nucleotides. One entry per CDR3 protein, called by TCRdb with MiXCR from the 5' RACE reads. This sample carries 1.5 million to 2 million distinct CDR3 sequences, roughly 49% of them seen once, and the ten largest clones take about 2.1%. The CDR3 length is 14 residues. V was shortened by 3 bases and J by 2 bases, with 8 bases between the two germline ends. Germline loops: CDR1 SEHNR, CDR2 FQNEAQ (reference sequence). Donors each provided 8 to 10 milliliters of peripheral blood.

This receptor was taken from a woman between 40 and 55 years old in good health. Sequenced sample: blood. The chain combines TRBV7-9 with TRBJ2-4; D not resolved. CDR3 in amino acids: CASSFDTSKNIQYF. The CDR3 region has the DNA TGTGCCAGCAGCTTTGACACCTCCAAAAACATTCAGTACTTC.